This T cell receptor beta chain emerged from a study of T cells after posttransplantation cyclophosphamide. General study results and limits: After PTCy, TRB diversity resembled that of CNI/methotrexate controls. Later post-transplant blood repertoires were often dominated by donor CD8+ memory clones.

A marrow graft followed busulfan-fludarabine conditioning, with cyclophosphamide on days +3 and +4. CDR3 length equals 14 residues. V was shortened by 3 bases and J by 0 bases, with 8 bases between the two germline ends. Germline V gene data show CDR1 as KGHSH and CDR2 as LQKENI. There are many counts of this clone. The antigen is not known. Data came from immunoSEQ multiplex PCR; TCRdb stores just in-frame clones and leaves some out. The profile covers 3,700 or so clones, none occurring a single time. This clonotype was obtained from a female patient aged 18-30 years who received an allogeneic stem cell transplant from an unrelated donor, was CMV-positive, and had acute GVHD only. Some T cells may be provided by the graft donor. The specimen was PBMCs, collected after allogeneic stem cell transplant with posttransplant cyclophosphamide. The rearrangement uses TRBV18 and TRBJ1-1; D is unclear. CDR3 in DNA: TGTGCCAGCTCACCGGCGGGCGTGAACACTGAAGCTTTCTTT. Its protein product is CASSPAGVNTEAFF.